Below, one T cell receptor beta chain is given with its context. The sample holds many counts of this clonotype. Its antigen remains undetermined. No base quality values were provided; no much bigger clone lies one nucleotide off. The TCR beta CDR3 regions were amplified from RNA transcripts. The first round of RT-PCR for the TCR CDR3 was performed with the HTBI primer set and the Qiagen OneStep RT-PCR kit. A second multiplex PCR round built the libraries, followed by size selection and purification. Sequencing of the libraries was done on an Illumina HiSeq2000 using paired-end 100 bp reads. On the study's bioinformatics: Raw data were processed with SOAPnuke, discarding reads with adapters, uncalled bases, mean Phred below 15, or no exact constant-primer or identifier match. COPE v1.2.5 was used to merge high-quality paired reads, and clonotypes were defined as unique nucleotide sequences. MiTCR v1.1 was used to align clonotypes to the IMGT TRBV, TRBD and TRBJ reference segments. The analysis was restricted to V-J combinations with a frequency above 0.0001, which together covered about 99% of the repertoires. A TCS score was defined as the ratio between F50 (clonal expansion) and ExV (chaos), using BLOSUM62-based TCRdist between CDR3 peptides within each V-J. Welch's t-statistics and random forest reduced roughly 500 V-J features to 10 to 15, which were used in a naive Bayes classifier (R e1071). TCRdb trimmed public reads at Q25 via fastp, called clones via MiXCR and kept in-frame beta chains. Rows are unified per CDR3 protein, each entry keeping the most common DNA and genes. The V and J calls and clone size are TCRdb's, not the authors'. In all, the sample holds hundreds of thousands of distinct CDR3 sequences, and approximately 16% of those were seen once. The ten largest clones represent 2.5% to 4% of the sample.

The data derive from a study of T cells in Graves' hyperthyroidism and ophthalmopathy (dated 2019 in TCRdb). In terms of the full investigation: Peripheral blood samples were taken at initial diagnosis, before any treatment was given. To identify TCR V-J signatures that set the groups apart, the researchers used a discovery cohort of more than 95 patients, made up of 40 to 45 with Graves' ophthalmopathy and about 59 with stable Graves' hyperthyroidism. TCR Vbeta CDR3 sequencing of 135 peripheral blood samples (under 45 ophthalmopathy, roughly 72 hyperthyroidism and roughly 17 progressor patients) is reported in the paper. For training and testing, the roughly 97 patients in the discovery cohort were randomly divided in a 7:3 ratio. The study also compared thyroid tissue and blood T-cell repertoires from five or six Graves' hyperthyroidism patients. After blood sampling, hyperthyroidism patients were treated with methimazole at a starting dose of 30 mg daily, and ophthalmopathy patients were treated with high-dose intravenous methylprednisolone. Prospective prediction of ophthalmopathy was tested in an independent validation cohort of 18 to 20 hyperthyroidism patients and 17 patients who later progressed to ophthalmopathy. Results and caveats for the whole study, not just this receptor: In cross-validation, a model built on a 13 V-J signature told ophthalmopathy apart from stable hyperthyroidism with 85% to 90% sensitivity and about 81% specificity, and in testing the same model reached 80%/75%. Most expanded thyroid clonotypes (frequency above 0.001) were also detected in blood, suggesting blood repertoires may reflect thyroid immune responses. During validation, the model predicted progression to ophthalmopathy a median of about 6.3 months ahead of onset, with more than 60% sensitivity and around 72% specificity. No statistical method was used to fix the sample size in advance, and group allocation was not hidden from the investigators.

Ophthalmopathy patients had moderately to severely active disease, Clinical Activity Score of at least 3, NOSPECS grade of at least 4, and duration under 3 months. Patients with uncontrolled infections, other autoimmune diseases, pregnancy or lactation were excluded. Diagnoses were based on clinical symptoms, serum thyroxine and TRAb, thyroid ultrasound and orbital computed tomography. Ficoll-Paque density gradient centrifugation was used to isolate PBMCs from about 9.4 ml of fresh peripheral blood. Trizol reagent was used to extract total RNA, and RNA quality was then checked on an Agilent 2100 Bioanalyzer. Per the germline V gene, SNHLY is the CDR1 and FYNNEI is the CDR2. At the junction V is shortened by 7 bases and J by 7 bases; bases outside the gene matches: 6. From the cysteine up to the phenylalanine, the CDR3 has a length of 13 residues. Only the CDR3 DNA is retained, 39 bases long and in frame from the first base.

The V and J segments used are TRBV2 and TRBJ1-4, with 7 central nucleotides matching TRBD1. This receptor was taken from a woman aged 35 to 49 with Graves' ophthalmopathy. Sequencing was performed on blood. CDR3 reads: CASIWDSSEKLFF. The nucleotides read TGTGCCAGCATCTGGGACAGTTCTGAAAAACTGTTTTTT.